The source of this T cell receptor (beta chain) is a study of cytomegalovirus exposure and HLA in healthy donors (dated by TCRdb to the late 2010s). For the wider study: A later analysis indicated that the 130 or so validation repertoires were generated on the platform also employed for the 720 or so repertoires of the first cohort. The study combined high-throughput TCR immunosequencing, statistical association of individual TCRs with disease status, and machine learning to predict cytomegalovirus infection status. The aim of the study was to test whether cataloging public T cell receptors could identify signatures of past pathogen exposure. In addition to the first cohort of hundreds of subjects, a separate validation cohort of under 150 different subjects was used. Study-level results and caveats: It was suggested by the authors that the approach could potentially be generalized to other disease states and immunological phenotypes. Across donors, most TCR sequences were observed very rarely, whereas some public TCRs were present in many individuals. In vitro tests confirmed that a few of the cytomegalovirus-associated TCR beta chains recognize cytomegalovirus antigens. A later analysis lacked HLA typing for the validation cohort, so it scored co-occurrence in that cohort across all 120 or so repertoires. The classifier was reported to diagnose cytomegalovirus status with high specificity and sensitivity in both the original cohort and the validation cohort. Subsequent analysis determined that TCRs grouped into clusters in the first cohort also showed a tendency toward co-occurrence across the 120 or so validation repertoires, and approximately 93% of cluster scores exceeded 0. In the study, about 150 TCR beta chains were listed as associated with cytomegalovirus.

A word on this clone: Its antigen remains undetermined. Per-base qualities were not stored, and no clone one base away is much larger.

Receptors were amplified or captured by the immunoSEQ multiplex PCR assay. Per the original workflow: A statistical classification framework was built for diagnosing cytomegalovirus status from the catalog of TCR beta chain sequences. The clones in this table, taken by TCRdb from immuneACCESS, are in-frame only. Not every clone is retained; where verified, under half of the shortfall comes from an unresolved V gene, and the cause of the rest is unknown. V and J calls plus clone size are reproduced from that table; the DNA served to infer D and trimming. This sample comprises under 65,000 clones, around 95% of them detected only once. The ten largest clones add up to roughly 6% of the sample. The donors belonged to the validation cohort of roughly 120 subjects, which was separate from the approximately 610-subject first cohort. CDR1 and CDR2, looked up from the germline V gene, are LGHNA and YSLEER. Taken from cysteine to phenylalanine, the CDR3 has 14 residues. The only DNA kept is the CDR3, 42 bases in frame from the first base. From V the trimming removes 2 bases and from J it removes 9 bases, while the gene matches leave 1 base of the junction unaccounted for.

The V and J genes are TRBV4-3 and TRBJ2-1; TRBD2 lines up with 13 middle nucleotides. Material: PBMCs. The receptor was isolated from a young woman in good health and CMV-seropositive. CDR3 loop: CASSQTSGGGEQFF. Here is the DNA: TGCGCCAGCAGCCAAACTAGCGGGGGGGGTGAGCAGTTCTTC.